What follows are 20 T cell receptor beta chains derived from one specimen sequenced in a study of PD-1 blockade in classical Hodgkin lymphoma. Profiling relied on immunoSEQ multiplex PCR, and the TCRdb table lists in-frame clones only, not all of them. The sample has 90,000 to 140,000 clones, approximately 89% seen once. Noted time point: cycle 4 day 1 (C4D1), after six to seven weeks of nivolumab. All patients relapsed after autologous stem cell transplantation, and brentuximab vedotin exposure varied. Sequenced material: peripheral blood mononuclear cells (PBMCs), taken before the fourth cycle of nivolumab. The origin of the receptors is a human donor with classical Hodgkin lymphoma.

The gene calls are TRBV7-9 and TRBJ2-7; D might be TRBD1 or TRBD2, each matching 5 bases. The CDR3 covers 14 residues. V lost 5 bases, J lost 0 bases, and 11 bases lay in between. Germline V gene sequence: CDR1 SEHNR, CDR2 FQNEAQ (reference sequence). The chain's CDR3 is CASSPGTYSYEQYF. The CDR3 coding sequence is TGTGCCAGCAGCCCCGGGACCTACTCCTACGAGCAGTACTTC.

This clone appeared once. This rearrangement joins TRBV7-6 to TRBJ2-2; 10 bases line up with TRBD1. Germline V CDR1 and CDR2: SGHVS, FNYEAQ. The CDR3 covers 15 residues. The trim removed 6 bases at V and 5 bases at J, leaving 6 bases unmatched. CDR3 coding DNA: TGTGCCAGCAGACCAGGGACAGGGGTTACCGGGGAGCTGTTTTTT. It encodes CASRPGTGVTGELFF. The complete variable domain, with remaining parts taken from reference TRBV7-6 and TRBJ2-2, reads GAGVSQSPRYKVTKRGQDVALRCDPISGHVSLYWYRQALGQGPEFLTYFNYEAQQDKSGLPNDRFSAERPEGSISTLTIQRTEQRDSAMYRCASRPGTGVTGELFFGEGSRLTVL.

As concerns this clone: Other DNA variants within this sample encode the same CDR3. The chain is built from TRBV27 and TRBJ2-5; 9 bases align to TRBD1. The trim removed 3 bases at V and 4 bases at J, leaving 3 bases unmatched. Germline V gives CDR1 MNHEY, CDR2 SMNVEV (reference sequence). The CDR3 loop spans 14 amino acids. CDR3 region: CASSFRDRVETQYF. For the CDR3, the DNA is TGTGCCAGCAGTTTCCGGGACAGGGTAGAGACCCAGTACTTC.

This clone was recorded a few times. The chain has TRBV28 and TRBJ1-5; D call uncertain. This CDR3 is 15 amino acids long. Trimming removed 6 bases at V and 1 base at J, with 13 bases between. Germline V gene sequence: CDR1 MDHEN, CDR2 SYDVKM. Here the CDR3 DNA reads TGTGCCAGCAGCCACCCCGCCACCAGCAATCAGCCCCAGCATTTT. Translated, it gives CASSHPATSNQPQHF.

This chain joins TRBV4-1 and TRBJ1-5; D is undetermined. Germline CDR1 is MGHRA and CDR2 is YSYEKL. Trimming pared 3 bases from V and 0 bases from J, leaving 12 bases between. CDR3 length: 16 amino acids. The CDR3 loop reads CASSHVSGNSNQPQHF. The CDR3 bases are TGCGCCAGCAGCCACGTTTCCGGGAATAGCAATCAGCCCCAGCATTTT.

This clone was detected a few times. This chain joins TRBV7-9 and TRBJ2-7; D uncertain. Germline CDR1 SEHNR, CDR2 FQNEAQ (reference sequence). The V gene lost 3 bases and the J gene lost 5 bases, with 8 bases spanning the gap. CDR3 length: 12 amino acids. The CDR3 DNA reads as TGTGCCAGCAGCTTGAGTCTAAACGAGCAGTACTTC. This encodes CASSLSLNEQYF.

This chain links TRBV18 with TRBJ1-4; TRBD1 agrees at 7 bases. Germline CDR1 is KGHSH and CDR2 is LQKENI. The CDR3 has 14 amino acids. V shed 5 bases, J shed 9 bases, and the junction held 9 bases outside the gene matches. In DNA, the CDR3 is TGTGCCAGCTCATCCAAGACAGGGAGGCAAAAACTGTTTTTT. Residues: CASSSKTGRQKLFF.

This clone is labeled as medium-sized. CDR3 loop: CSVEDQVISGNTIYF. The CDR3 DNA follows: TGCAGCGTTGAAGATCAGGTCATCTCTGGAAACACCATATATTTT. The chain has TRBV29-1 and TRBJ1-3; no reliable D call. CDR1 and CDR2 from the germline V gene are SQVTM and ANQGSEA. The V end lost 0 bases, the J end lost 0 bases, and 9 bases lay between the germline ends. CDR3 size: 15 residues.

This chain links TRBV27 with TRBJ2-1; D unclear. V was shortened by 3 bases and J by 13 bases, with 19 bases between the two germline ends. CDR1 and CDR2 (germline): MNHEY, SMNVEV (reference sequence). The CDR3 has 14 residues. CDR3 sequence: CASSFLSGVKTQFF. In DNA, the CDR3 is TGTGCCAGCAGTTTCCTATCCGGCGTGAAGACACAGTTCTTC.

V and J are TRBV4-1 and TRBJ2-7; D is perhaps TRBD2 (5 bases). This CDR3 is 14 amino acids long. Trimming left V 4 bases short and J 2 bases short, with 12 bases between. CDR1 and CDR2 from the germline V gene are MGHRA and YSYEKL. The CDR3 region is CASSPRGSAYEQYF. Here the CDR3 DNA reads TGCGCCAGCAGCCCCCGGGGTAGCGCCTACGAGCAGTACTTC.

The chain combines TRBV9 with TRBJ2-1; TRBD2 matches at 7 bases. CDR3 size: 14 residues. Trimming cost V 6 bases and J 5 bases; bases outside gene matches: 8. Germline lookup yields CDR1 SGDLS and CDR2 YYNGEE. DNA for the CDR3: TGTGCCAGCACCGTCCATGGGAGGGACAATGAGCAGTTCTTC. Amino acids: CASTVHGRDNEQFF.

The genes are TRBV7-2 and TRBJ1-2; the D gene is possibly TRBD1 (6 bases). Germline values: CDR1 SGHTA, CDR2 FQGNSA. The V gene lost 6 bases and the J gene lost 8 bases, with 13 bases spanning the gap. There are 12 residues in the CDR3. For the CDR3, the DNA is TGTGCCAGCAGTTACGGGGGGCGCGGCTACACCTTC. Translating it yields CASSYGGRGYTF.

The chain uses TRBV6-5 and TRBJ2-7; the D is unclear. The CDR3 totals 15 residues. Deletions cut 5 bases from V and 2 bases from J, with 16 bases between. Germline CDR1 MNHEY, CDR2 SVGAGI. The CDR3 protein is CASSMFGPEAYEQYF. Written as DNA, the CDR3 is TGTGCCAGCAGTATGTTTGGTCCGGAAGCCTACGAGCAGTACTTC.

The rearrangement uses TRBV30 and TRBJ2-1; perhaps D is TRBD1 or TRBD2 (5 bases each). V lost 4 bases, J lost 7 bases, and 26 bases lay in between. This CDR3 spans 17 amino acids. Germline V gene data show CDR1 as GTSNPN and CDR2 as SVGIG (reference sequence). The DNA for the CDR3 is TGTGCCTGGACTCGGCAGCCAGGGACCCTCCTAAGGAATGAGCAGTTCTTC. It yields the protein CAWTRQPGTLLRNEQFF.

The chain combines TRBV4-1 with TRBJ2-3, with 7 bases identical to TRBD1. J was trimmed by 4 bases and V by 0 bases; bases with no gene match: 7. Per germline, CDR1 MGHRA and CDR2 YSYEKL. The CDR3 length is 16 residues. DNA for the CDR3: TGCGCCAGCAGCCAAGATTGGATCCAGGGGGCAGATACGCAGTATTTT. Residues: CASSQDWIQGADTQYF.

The chain links TRBV25-1 to TRBJ2-2; D is undetermined. CDR3 size: 14 residues. The germline gives CDR1 MGHDK, CDR2 SYGVNS. Trimming stripped 2 bases from V and 4 bases from J, with 8 bases between. Here the CDR3 DNA reads TGTGCCAGCAGTGAACGGGTACCCACCGGGGAGCTGTTTTTT. This sequence encodes CASSERVPTGELFF.

The rearrangement links TRBV15 to TRBJ2-5; no clear D gene. Germline assignment: CDR1 LNHNV and CDR2 YYDKDF (reference sequence). The CDR3 consists of 13 residues. The V end lost 1 base, the J end lost 3 bases, and 6 bases lay between the germline ends. The CDR3 sequence is CATSRVWEETQYF. CDR3 sequence (DNA): TGTGCCACCAGCAGAGTTTGGGAAGAGACCCAGTACTTC.

This clone was picked up one time. The chain employs TRBV14 and TRBJ1-1, with 7 bases identical to TRBD1. J gave up 4 bases and V 4 bases, and 12 bases lay outside the gene matches. CDR1 and CDR2 from the germline V gene are SGHDN and FVKESK. The CDR3 totals 16 residues. CDR3 nucleotides: TGTGCCAGCAGCCGCCCCCCAGGGGGAGGAGGCACTGAAGCTTTCTTT. Protein: CASSRPPGGGGTEAFF.

This chain links TRBV6-6 with TRBJ2-5; 7 nucleotides align to TRBD1. The J call is doubtful: the DNA matches TRBJ2-7 better. This CDR3 has 15 residues. Looked up from germline, CDR1 is MNHNY and CDR2 is SVGAGI (reference sequence). The CDR3 DNA sequence: TGTGCCAGCAGAGCCATCCAGAGGGGGCTCTACGAGCAGTACTTC. Amino acid sequence: CASRAIQRGLYEQYF.

Here the CDR3 reads CASRRNGGYTF. The DNA of the CDR3 is TGTGCCAGCAGACGGAATGGTGGCTACACCTTC. This chain uses TRBV6-5 with TRBJ1-2; D unclear. CDR3 length: 11 amino acids. Trimming shortened V by 6 bases and J by 7 bases, and 9 bases separated the two germline ends. The germline gives CDR1 MNHEY, CDR2 SVGAGI.